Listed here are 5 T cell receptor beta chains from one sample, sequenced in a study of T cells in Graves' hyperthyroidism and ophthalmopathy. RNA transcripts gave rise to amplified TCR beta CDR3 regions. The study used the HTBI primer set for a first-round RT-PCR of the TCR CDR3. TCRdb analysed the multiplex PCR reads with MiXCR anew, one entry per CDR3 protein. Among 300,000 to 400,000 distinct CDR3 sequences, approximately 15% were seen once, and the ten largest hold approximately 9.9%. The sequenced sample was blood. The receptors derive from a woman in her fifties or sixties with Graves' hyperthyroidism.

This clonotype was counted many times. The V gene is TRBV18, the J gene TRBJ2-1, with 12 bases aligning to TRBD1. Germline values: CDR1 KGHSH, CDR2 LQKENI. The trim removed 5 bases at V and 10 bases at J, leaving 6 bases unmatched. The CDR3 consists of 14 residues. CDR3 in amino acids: CASSTGTGGLEQFF. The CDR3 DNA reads TGTGCCAGCTCAACCGGGACAGGGGGCCTAGAGCAGTTCTTC.

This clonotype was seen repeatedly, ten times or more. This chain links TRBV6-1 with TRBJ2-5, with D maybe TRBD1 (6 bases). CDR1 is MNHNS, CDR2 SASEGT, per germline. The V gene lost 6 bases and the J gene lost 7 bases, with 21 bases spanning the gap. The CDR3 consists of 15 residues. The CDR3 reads CASSLGQHPLGTQYF. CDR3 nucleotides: TGTGCCAGCAGCCTTGGACAGCACCCCTTGGGGACCCAGTACTTC.

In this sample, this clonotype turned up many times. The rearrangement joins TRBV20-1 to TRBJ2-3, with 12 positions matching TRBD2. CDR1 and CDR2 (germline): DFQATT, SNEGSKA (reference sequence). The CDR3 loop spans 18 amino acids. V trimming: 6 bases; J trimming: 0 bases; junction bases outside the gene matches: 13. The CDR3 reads CSASGQGTSGSSTDTQYF. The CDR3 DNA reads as TGCAGTGCCTCGGGACAGGGGACTAGCGGGTCTAGCACAGATACGCAGTATTTT.

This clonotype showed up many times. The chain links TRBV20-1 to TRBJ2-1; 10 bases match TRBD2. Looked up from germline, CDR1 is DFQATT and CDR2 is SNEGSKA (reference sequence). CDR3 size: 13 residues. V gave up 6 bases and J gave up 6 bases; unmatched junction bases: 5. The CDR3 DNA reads TGCAGTGCGGTAGCGGGAGGTTCCAATGAGCAGTTCTTC. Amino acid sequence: CSAVAGGSNEQFF.

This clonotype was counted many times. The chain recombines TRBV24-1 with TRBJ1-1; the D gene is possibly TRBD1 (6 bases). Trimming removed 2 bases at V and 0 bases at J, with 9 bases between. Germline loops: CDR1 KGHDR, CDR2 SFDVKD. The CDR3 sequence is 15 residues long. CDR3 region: CATSDSDRVNTEAFF. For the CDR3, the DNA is TGTGCCACCAGTGATTCGGACAGAGTGAACACTGAAGCTTTCTTT.